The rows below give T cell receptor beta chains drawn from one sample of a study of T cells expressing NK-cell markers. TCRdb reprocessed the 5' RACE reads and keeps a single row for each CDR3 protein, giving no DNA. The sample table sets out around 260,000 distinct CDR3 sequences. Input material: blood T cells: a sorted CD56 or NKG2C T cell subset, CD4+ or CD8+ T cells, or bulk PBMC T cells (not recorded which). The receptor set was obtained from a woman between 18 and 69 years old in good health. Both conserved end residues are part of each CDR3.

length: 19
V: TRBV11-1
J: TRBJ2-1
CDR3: CASSLFSLAGVRSYNEQFF

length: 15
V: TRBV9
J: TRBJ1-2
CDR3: CASSAEDRANYGYTF

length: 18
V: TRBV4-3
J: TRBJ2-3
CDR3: CASSQDSIGGGPSDTQYF

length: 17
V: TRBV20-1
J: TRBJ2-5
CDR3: CSARAGRPRLYQETQYF

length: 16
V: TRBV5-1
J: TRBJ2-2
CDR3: CASSPAWDYWPGELFF

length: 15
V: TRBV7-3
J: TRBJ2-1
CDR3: CASSLQPSGADEQFF

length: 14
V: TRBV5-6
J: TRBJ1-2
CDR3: CASTKTGLNYGYTF

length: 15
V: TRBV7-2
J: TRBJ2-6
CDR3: CASSFGGAGANVLTF

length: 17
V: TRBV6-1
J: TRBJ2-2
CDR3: CASSPGTPSINTGELFF

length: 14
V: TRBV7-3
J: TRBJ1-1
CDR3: CASSVDRGNTEAFF

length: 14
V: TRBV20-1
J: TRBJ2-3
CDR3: CSTKREGGTDTQYF

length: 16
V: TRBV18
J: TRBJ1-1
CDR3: CASSRDTRVMNTEAFF

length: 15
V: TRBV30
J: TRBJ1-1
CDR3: CAWNKAGGLNTEAFF

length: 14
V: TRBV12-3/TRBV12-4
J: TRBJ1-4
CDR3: CASSLRGAGEKLFF

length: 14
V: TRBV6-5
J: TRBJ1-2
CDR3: CASSYYPPNYGYTF

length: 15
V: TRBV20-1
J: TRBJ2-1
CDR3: CSAPPGTENYNEQFF

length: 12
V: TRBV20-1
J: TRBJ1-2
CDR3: CSAPRQGLSYTF

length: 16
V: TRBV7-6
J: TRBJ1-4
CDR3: CASSQSPGTATEKLFF

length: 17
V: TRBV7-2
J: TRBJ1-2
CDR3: CASSNLNQFKGTYGYTF

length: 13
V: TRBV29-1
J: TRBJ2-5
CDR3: CSASRVQQETQYF

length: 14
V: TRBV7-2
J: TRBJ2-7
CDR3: CASSPSRLTYEQYF

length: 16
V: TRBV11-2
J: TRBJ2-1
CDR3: CASSGAGETAYNEQFF

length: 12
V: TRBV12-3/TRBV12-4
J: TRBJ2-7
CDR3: CASSPAGYEQYF

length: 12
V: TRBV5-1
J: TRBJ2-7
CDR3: CASSREYYEQYF

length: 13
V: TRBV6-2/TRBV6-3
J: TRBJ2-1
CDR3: CASTDDAYNEQFF

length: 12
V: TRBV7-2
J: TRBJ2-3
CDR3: CASSMEWTPQYF

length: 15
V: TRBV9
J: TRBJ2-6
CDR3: CASSVAGVGANVLTF

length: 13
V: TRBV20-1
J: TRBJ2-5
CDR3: CSAPGFWKETQYF

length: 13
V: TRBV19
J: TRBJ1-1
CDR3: CASSIDDRTEAFF

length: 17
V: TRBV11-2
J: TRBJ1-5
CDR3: CASSLGPGTGANQPQHF

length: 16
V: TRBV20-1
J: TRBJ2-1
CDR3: CSASGVSGAEWNEQFF

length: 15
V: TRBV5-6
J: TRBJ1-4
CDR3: CASSSWTGANEKLFF

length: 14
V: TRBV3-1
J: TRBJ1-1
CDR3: CASSPGGGNTEAFF

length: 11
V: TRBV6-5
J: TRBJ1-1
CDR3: CASTANTEAFF

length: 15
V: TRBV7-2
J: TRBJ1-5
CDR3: CASSLAAPGGQPQHF

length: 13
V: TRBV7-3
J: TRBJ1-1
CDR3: CASSQSEGTEAFF

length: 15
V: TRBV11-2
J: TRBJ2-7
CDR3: CASSWDRGSYYEQYF

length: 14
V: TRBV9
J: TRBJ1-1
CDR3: CASSPRHESTEAFF

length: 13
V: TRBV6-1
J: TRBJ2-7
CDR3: CASSERRPYEQYF

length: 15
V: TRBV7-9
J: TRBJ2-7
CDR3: CASSPGTAPVNEQYF

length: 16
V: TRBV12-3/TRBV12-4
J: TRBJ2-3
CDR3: CASSFLHGGLTDTQYF

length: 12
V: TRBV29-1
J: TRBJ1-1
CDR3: CSVGTGRTEAFF

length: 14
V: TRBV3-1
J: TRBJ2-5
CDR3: CASSQWGKQETQYF

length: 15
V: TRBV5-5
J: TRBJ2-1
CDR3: CASSWSGRAYNEQFF

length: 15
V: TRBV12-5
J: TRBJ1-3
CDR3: CASGLTGSSGNTIYF